This T cell receptor beta chain was sequenced in a study of cytomegalovirus exposure and HLA in healthy donors. With regard to this clone: As yet, its antigen is unknown.

This CDR3 has 15 residues. Germline CDR1 is SGHTA and CDR2 is FQGNSA. V gave up 3 bases and J gave up 5 bases; unmatched junction bases: 2. Findings and caveats of the study: The productive fraction for most TCR beta V segments was about 87% or about 30% in an earlier analysis. At a 0.05 false discovery rate, a later analysis found around 15,000 TCR beta sequences to be associated with HLA alleles.

Regarding donors, all were healthy bone marrow donors. Use of 60 Vbeta and 13 Jbeta primers characterized the PCR. The method was immunoSEQ multiplex PCR; TCRdb's version includes in-frame clones alone and lacks a portion of them. This table holds about 110,000 clones. The sample consisted of PBMCs. V is TRBV7-2 and J is TRBJ2-3; 13 bases map to TRBD2. This receptor was obtained from a man in his forties in good health and CMV-seropositive. Here the CDR3 reads CASSFRTSGRDTQYF. CDR3 coding DNA: TGTGCCAGCAGCTTCCGGACTAGCGGGAGAGATACGCAGTATTTT.